Listed below are T cell receptor beta chains from one sample, sequenced in a study of shared clonotypes between healthy human individuals. Assay used: immunoSEQ multiplex PCR; TCRdb lists only in-frame clones, some missing. The sample lists over 850,000 clones; 75% to 85% were seen once. The specimen was memory CD4+ T cells from PBMCs. These receptors originate from a man younger than 35 in good health. Some clones in this sample may be carry-over from other donors' samples. CDR3s include the opening cysteine and the closing phenylalanine or tryptophan. Fields, in order: D gene, J gene, V gene, clone size, CDR3 protein, CDR3 DNA. The D gene is left open where the match is weak. Rows may omit the clone size; those that give it use once, few, many or a size class.

D: -
J: TRBJ2-1
V: TRBV13
size: -
CDR3: CASSLGSGTFREQFF
DNA: TGTGCCAGCAGCTTGGGGAGCGGGACATTTCGTGAGCAGTTCTTC

D: -
J: TRBJ1-4
V: TRBV29-1
size: -
CDR3: CSVARASNEKLFF
DNA: TGCAGCGTTGCCAGGGCGAGTAATGAAAAACTGTTTTTT

D: TRBD1
J: TRBJ1-2
V: TRBV28
size: -
CDR3: CASSRLTGGYGYTF
DNA: TGTGCCAGCAGCCGCCTGACAGGGGGATATGGCTACACCTTC

D: -
J: TRBJ2-3
V: TRBV5-1
size: -
CDR3: CASSSWDITDTQYF
DNA: TGCGCCAGCAGCTCCTGGGACATCACAGATACGCAGTATTTT

D: -
J: TRBJ2-7
V: TRBV5-4
size: -
CDR3: CASSRASLSSEQYF
DNA: TGTGCCAGCAGCCGCGCCTCCCTAAGCTCCGAGCAGTACTTC

D: -
J: TRBJ1-2
V: TRBV11-2
size: -
CDR3: CASSLAENYYGYTF
DNA: TGTGCCAGCAGCTTAGCGGAGAACTACTATGGCTACACCTTC

D: -
J: TRBJ1-1
V: TRBV4-1
size: -
CDR3: CASSQGRIYTEAFF
DNA: TGCGCCAGCAGCCAAGGACGGATATACACTGAAGCTTTCTTT

D: -
J: TRBJ2-7
V: TRBV28
size: -
CDR3: CASSLGGGSYEQYF
DNA: TGTGCCAGCAGTTTAGGGGGGGGCAGTTACGAGCAGTACTTC

D: -
J: TRBJ2-7
V: TRBV28
size: many
CDR3: CASTRVTAPYEQYF
DNA: TGTGCCAGCACCCGAGTTACAGCCCCCTACGAGCAGTACTTC

D: -
J: TRBJ2-7
V: TRBV30
size: -
CDR3: CAWSVSCEQYF
DNA: TGTGCCTGGAGTGTAAGTTGCGAGCAGTACTTC

D: TRBD1
J: TRBJ1-5
V: TRBV30
size: -
CDR3: CAWSMGQLNQPQHF
DNA: TGTGCCTGGAGTATGGGACAGTTAAATCAGCCCCAGCATTTT

D: -
J: TRBJ1-4
V: TRBV10-1
size: -
CDR3: CASTSAPGEKLFF
DNA: TGCGCCAGCACTTCAGCTCCGGGTGAAAAACTGTTTTTT

D: -
J: TRBJ2-7
V: TRBV2
size: -
CDR3: CASSPGITSYEQYF
DNA: TGTGCCAGCAGTCCCGGGATCACTTCCTACGAGCAGTACTTC

D: TRBD2
J: TRBJ2-2
V: TRBV4-1
size: -
CDR3: CASSPTSGSTGELFF
DNA: TGCGCCAGCAGCCCGACTAGCGGGAGCACCGGGGAGCTGTTTTTT

D: -
J: TRBJ1-3
V: TRBV6-5
size: -
CDR3: CASRRGTAGNTIYF
DNA: TGTGCCAGCAGACGCGGGACCGCCGGAAACACCATATATTTT

D: TRBD1
J: TRBJ1-1
V: TRBV30
size: -
CDR3: CAWSRTGDEAFF
DNA: TGTGCCTGGAGTAGGACAGGGGATGAAGCTTTCTTT

D: -
J: TRBJ1-5
V: TRBV2
size: -
CDR3: CASSELGNSNQPQHF
DNA: TGTGCCAGCAGTGAATTGGGGAACAGCAATCAGCCCCAGCATTTT

D: -
J: TRBJ1-5
V: TRBV6-1
size: few
CDR3: CASRAEGRNQPQHF
DNA: TGTGCCAGCCGAGCCGAGGGGAGGAATCAGCCCCAGCATTTT

D: TRBD2
J: TRBJ2-3
V: TRBV28
size: once
CDR3: CASDGGGGTDTQYF
DNA: TGTGCCAGTGACGGGGGGGGTGGCACAGATACGCAGTATTTT

D: -
J: TRBJ2-7
V: TRBV18
size: -
CDR3: CASSLSDPYEQYF
DNA: TGTGCCAGCTCACTATCGGACCCCTACGAGCAGTACTTC

D: -
J: TRBJ2-5
V: TRBV9
size: few
CDR3: CASSGTLDSQETQYF
DNA: TGTGCCAGCAGCGGGACCCTGGATTCGCAAGAGACCCAGTACTTC

D: -
J: TRBJ2-2
V: TRBV5-1
size: many
CDR3: CASSDTHSGTGELFF
DNA: TGCGCCAGCAGTGATACCCATAGCGGCACCGGGGAGCTGTTTTTT

D: -
J: TRBJ1-1
V: TRBV6-1
size: -
CDR3: CASSGLLNTEAFF
DNA: TGTGCCAGCAGCGGACTGTTGAACACTGAAGCTTTCTTT

D: TRBD1
J: TRBJ2-5
V: TRBV7-6
size: -
CDR3: CASSLAGLGTGGTRGETQYF
DNA: TGTGCCAGCAGCTTAGCCGGTTTGGGGACAGGGGGCACGAGGGGAGAGACCCAGTACTTC

D: TRBD2
J: TRBJ2-7
V: TRBV15
size: -
CDR3: CATSRDLGLTYEQYF
DNA: TGTGCCACCAGCAGAGATCTGGGACTAACCTACGAGCAGTACTTC

D: -
J: TRBJ2-5
V: TRBV28
size: -
CDR3: CASSTRKGHLQETQYF
DNA: TGTGCCAGCAGTACCCGAAAGGGACACCTTCAAGAGACCCAGTACTTC

D: TRBD1
J: TRBJ2-2
V: TRBV6-5
size: -
CDR3: CASARGIGGELFF
DNA: TGTGCCAGCGCCAGGGGGATAGGCGGGGAGCTGTTTTTT

D: -
J: TRBJ2-2
V: TRBV15
size: -
CDR3: CATRWDLNTGELFF
DNA: TGTGCCACCAGATGGGACTTGAACACCGGGGAGCTGTTTTTT

D: -
J: TRBJ1-4
V: TRBV6-7
size: few
CDR3: CASSYLAEREGEKLFF
DNA: TGTGCCAGCAGTTACCTCGCGGAAAGGGAGGGTGAAAAACTGTTTTTT

D: TRBD1
J: TRBJ2-3
V: TRBV9
size: -
CDR3: CASSPWTGPSTDTQYF
DNA: TGTGCCAGCAGCCCATGGACAGGCCCTAGCACAGATACGCAGTATTTT

D: -
J: TRBJ2-1
V: TRBV5-1
size: -
CDR3: CASSLVLFAGQINNEQFF
DNA: TGCGCCAGCAGCTTGGTTTTGTTTGCGGGACAGATAAACAATGAGCAGTTCTTC

D: -
J: TRBJ1-2
V: TRBV7-9
size: -
CDR3: CASSPFSLEDRSNYGYTF
DNA: TGTGCCAGCAGCCCATTCTCTTTGGAAGACAGGAGTAACTATGGCTACACCTTC

D: TRBD1
J: TRBJ2-7
V: TRBV6-6
size: once
CDR3: CASRTGTGREEQYF
DNA: TGTGCCAGCAGAACCGGGACAGGGCGGGAGGAGCAGTACTTC

D: TRBD1
J: TRBJ2-1
V: TRBV6-5
size: -
CDR3: CASSFRQGGHNEQFF
DNA: TGTGCCAGCAGTTTCCGACAGGGGGGGCACAATGAGCAGTTCTTC

D: -
J: TRBJ2-3
V: TRBV6-1
size: -
CDR3: CASSEGVLAADTQYF
DNA: TGTGCCAGCAGTGAAGGAGTCCTAGCTGCAGATACGCAGTATTTT

D: TRBD1
J: TRBJ1-2
V: TRBV6-6
size: -
CDR3: CACQKGQGVDYGYTF
DNA: TGTGCCTGTCAGAAGGGACAGGGGGTAGACTATGGCTACACCTTC

D: -
J: TRBJ2-3
V: TRBV6-1
size: few
CDR3: CASSERGGDTQYF
DNA: TGTGCCAGCAGTGAAAGGGGTGGAGATACGCAGTATTTT

D: TRBD1
J: TRBJ1-3
V: TRBV5-1
size: -
CDR3: CASSLGQGSDTIYF
DNA: TGCGCCAGCAGCTTGGGACAGGGGTCAGACACCATATATTTT

D: -
J: TRBJ2-5
V: TRBV7-6
size: -
CDR3: CASSFMGETQYF
DNA: TGTGCCAGCAGTTTCATGGGCGAGACCCAGTACTTC

D: -
J: TRBJ2-7
V: TRBV6-1
size: -
CDR3: CASRMEDGLYEQYF
DNA: TGTGCCAGCAGGATGGAAGACGGACTCTACGAGCAGTACTTC

D: -
J: TRBJ1-5
V: TRBV11-2
size: -
CDR3: CASSLTSISNQPQHF
DNA: TGTGCCAGCAGCTTGACGTCGATTAGCAATCAGCCCCAGCATTTT

D: -
J: TRBJ2-2
V: TRBV21-1
size: once
CDR3: CASSKVGQTGELFF
DNA: TGTGCCAGCAGCAAAGTTGGCCAGACCGGGGAGCTGTTTTTT

D: -
J: TRBJ1-3
V: TRBV6-1
size: -
CDR3: CASGGQPEAGNTIYF
DNA: TGTGCCAGCGGAGGACAGCCGGAAGCTGGAAACACCATATATTTT

D: -
J: TRBJ1-5
V: TRBV28
size: -
CDR3: CASSSSLQPQHF
DNA: TGTGCCAGCAGTTCCTCATTGCAGCCCCAGCATTTT

D: TRBD2
J: TRBJ2-1
V: TRBV6-5
size: -
CDR3: CASSLWGGEQFF
DNA: TGTGCCAGCAGCCTCTGGGGGGGTGAGCAGTTCTTC

D: TRBD1
J: TRBJ2-2
V: TRBV6-1
size: -
CDR3: CASRGQPHTGELFF
DNA: TGTGCCAGCAGGGGACAGCCGCACACCGGGGAGCTGTTTTTT

D: TRBD1
J: TRBJ2-5
V: TRBV7-8
size: -
CDR3: CASSWEVRGETQYF
DNA: TGTGCCAGCAGCTGGGAAGTCAGGGGGGAGACCCAGTACTTC

D: -
J: TRBJ1-1
V: TRBV30
size: -
CDR3: CAWSPANTEAFF
DNA: TGTGCCTGGAGTCCAGCGAACACTGAAGCTTTCTTT